These T cell receptor beta chains were read from a single sample in a study of blood T cell repertoires in COVID-19. Libraries were prepared by immunoSEQ multiplex PCR; TCRdb keeps only in-frame clonotypes and omits some of them. The table shows 90,000 to 130,000 clones, with 86% occurring only once. Input material: peripheral blood. The receptors stem from a man aged 40-50 years with acute or convalescent COVID-19. Each CDR3 is given with its conserved first and last residue. D genes are given only for firm matches. Size is omitted from some rows. Given values are once, few, many or a class for expanded clones.

NA,TRBV7-2,TRBJ1-2,TRBD1,TGTGCCAGCAGCTTAAGAGTAGGGGGCGACTATGGCTACACCTTC,CASSLRVGGDYGYTF
NA,TRBV5-1,TRBJ2-7,NA,TGCGCCAGCAGCTTGGCTTCGGGATTTTCCTACGAGCAGTACTTC,CASSLASGFSYEQYF
NA,TRBV7-9,TRBJ1-2,TRBD1,TGTGCCAGCAGCCCGGGGGACAGGGGGCAGGAAGGCTACACCTTC,CASSPGDRGQEGYTF
NA,TRBV5-4,TRBJ1-1,NA,TGTGCCAGCGGGGGGGGGCGGAACACTGAAGCTTTCTTT,CASGGGRNTEAFF
NA,TRBV5-1,TRBJ1-4,TRBD1,TGCGCCAGCAGCTTGGGGCCGGGACAGGGAGGTGAAAAACTGTTTTTT,CASSLGPGQGGEKLFF
NA,TRBV19,TRBJ1-5,TRBD1,TGTGCCACTCATGACAGGGGGCAATACCAGCCCCAGCATTTT,CATHDRGQYQPQHF
few,TRBV7-9,TRBJ2-2,NA,TGTGCCAGCAGCTTTGGCGGGGCCACCGGGGAGCTGTTTTTT,CASSFGGATGELFF
once,TRBV7-2,TRBJ2-2,TRBD1,TGTGCCAGCATCACCGGACAGGGGGCCCACACCGGGGAGCTGTTTTTT,CASITGQGAHTGELFF
NA,TRBV6-1,TRBJ1-6,NA,TGTGCCAGCAGTGAACCAGGACAGCCGGGTTCACCCCTCCACTTT,CASSEPGQPGSPLHF
NA,TRBV7-8,TRBJ1-1,NA,TGTGCCAGCAGCTTAGGACAGAACACTGAAGCTTTCTTT,CASSLGQNTEAFF
NA,TRBV11-2,TRBJ2-1,NA,TGTGCCAGCAGCACGCCTGGGGGGAACGTATACAATGAGCAGTTCTTC,CASSTPGGNVYNEQFF
NA,TRBV2,TRBJ2-2,TRBD1,TGTGCCAGCAGTATAACACAGGGGGCGGCGACCGGGGAGCTGTTTTTT,CASSITQGAATGELFF
once,TRBV5-1,TRBJ2-3,NA,TGCGCCAGCAGCTTGGAAGCGGGTAGCAGCACAGATACGCAGTATTTT,CASSLEAGSSTDTQYF
once,TRBV27,TRBJ1-5,TRBD1,TGTGCCAGCAGTTTAACAGGGGGAATGGGATCTAGCAATCAGCCCCAGCATTTT,CASSLTGGMGSSNQPQHF
NA,TRBV5-3,TRBJ1-2,NA,TGTGCCAGAAGCTTGGCGGGGGACCTCTATGGCTACACCTTC,CARSLAGDLYGYTF
NA,TRBV29-1,TRBJ1-2,TRBD1,TGCAGCGCCCAACAGGGGGCTCGTGGCTACACCTTC,CSAQQGARGYTF
NA,TRBV7-2,TRBJ1-6,NA,TGTGCCAGCACCCCAAAGGGGGGGCCCTCACCCCTCCACTTT,CASTPKGGPSPLHF
NA,TRBV6-1,TRBJ2-3,TRBD2,TGTGCCAGCCGAACCGGGACTAGCGGGGCAGATACGCAGTATTTT,CASRTGTSGADTQYF
NA,TRBV7-8,TRBJ1-6,NA,TGTGCCAGCACCTATTCGGACAGCCCGAGCTCCTATAATTCACCCCTCCACTTT,CASTYSDSPSSYNSPLHF
NA,TRBV3-1/TRBV3-2,TRBJ1-5,NA,TGTGCCAGCAGCCAAGGTACGACAGCCCAGCATTTT,CASSQGTTAQHF
NA,TRBV7-3,TRBJ1-5,TRBD1,TGTGCCAGCAGCTTCCGGATGCCGGGACAGGTTTTTCAGCCCCAGCATTTT,CASSFRMPGQVFQPQHF
once,TRBV11-2,TRBJ2-7,NA,TGTGCCAGCAGCTTAGGAGTTGGTGAGAGCGAGCAGTACTTC,CASSLGVGESEQYF
NA,TRBV5-5,TRBJ2-1,NA,TGTGCCAGCAGCTTGGGCTCGACAGTCAATGAGCAGTTCTTC,CASSLGSTVNEQFF
NA,TRBV6-2/TRBV6-3,TRBJ1-5,NA,TGTGCCAGCAGTTATGAAACAGGGTGGCAGCCCCAGCATTTT,CASSYETGWQPQHF
NA,TRBV5-1,TRBJ1-2,NA,TGCGCCAGCAGCTTCCAGGGTAACTATGGCTACACCTTC,CASSFQGNYGYTF
NA,TRBV7-9,TRBJ1-2,NA,TGTGCCAGCAGCCCGAACTACGGGGGGGGCCTCTATGGCTACACCTTC,CASSPNYGGGLYGYTF
NA,TRBV12-3/TRBV12-4,TRBJ2-3,NA,TGTGCCAGCAGCCCCTGGGCGGATACGCAGTATTTT,CASSPWADTQYF
few,TRBV29-1,TRBJ2-7,NA,TGCAGCGTTGAATTTCCGCAGGGATACGAGCAGTACTTC,CSVEFPQGYEQYF
NA,TRBV9,TRBJ1-2,NA,TGTGCCAGCAGCGAACAGGTTAAACCTAACTATGGCTACACCTTC,CASSEQVKPNYGYTF